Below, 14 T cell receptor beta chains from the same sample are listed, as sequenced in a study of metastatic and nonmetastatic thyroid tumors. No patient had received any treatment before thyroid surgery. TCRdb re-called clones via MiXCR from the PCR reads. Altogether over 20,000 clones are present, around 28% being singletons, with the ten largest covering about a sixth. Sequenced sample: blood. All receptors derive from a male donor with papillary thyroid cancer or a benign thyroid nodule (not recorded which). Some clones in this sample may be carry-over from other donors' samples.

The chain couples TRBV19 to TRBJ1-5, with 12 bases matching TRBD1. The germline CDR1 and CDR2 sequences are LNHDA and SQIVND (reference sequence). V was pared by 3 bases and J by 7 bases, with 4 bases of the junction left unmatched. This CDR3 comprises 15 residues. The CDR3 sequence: CASSIGTGGQQPQHF. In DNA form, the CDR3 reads TGTGCCAGTAGTATCGGGACAGGGGGCCAGCAGCCCCAGCATTTT.

This CDR3 is CASGGGARKIQYF. In DNA form, the CDR3 reads TGTGCCAGCGGAGGGGGAGCCAGAAAAATTCAGTACTTC. The chain links TRBV7-2 to TRBJ2-4; D tentatively reads TRBD1 or TRBD2 (6 bases each). V lost 8 bases and J 10 bases, leaving 18 bases between the germline ends. The CDR3 covers 13 residues. CDR1 and CDR2 (germline): SGHTA, FQGNSA.

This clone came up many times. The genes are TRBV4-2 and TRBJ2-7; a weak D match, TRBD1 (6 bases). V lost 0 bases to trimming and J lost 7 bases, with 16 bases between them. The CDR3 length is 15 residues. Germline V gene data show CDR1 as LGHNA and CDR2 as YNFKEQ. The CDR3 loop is CASSQDPAGAEEQYF. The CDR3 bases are TGTGCCAGCAGCCAAGATCCGGCAGGGGCTGAGGAGCAGTACTTC.

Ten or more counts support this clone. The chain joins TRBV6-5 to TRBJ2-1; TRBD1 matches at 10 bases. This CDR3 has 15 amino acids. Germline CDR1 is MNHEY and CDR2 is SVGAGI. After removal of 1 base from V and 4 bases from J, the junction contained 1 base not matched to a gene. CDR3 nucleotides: TGTGCCAGCAGTTACTGGACAGGGGGGTACAATGAGCAGTTCTTC. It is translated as CASSYWTGGYNEQFF.

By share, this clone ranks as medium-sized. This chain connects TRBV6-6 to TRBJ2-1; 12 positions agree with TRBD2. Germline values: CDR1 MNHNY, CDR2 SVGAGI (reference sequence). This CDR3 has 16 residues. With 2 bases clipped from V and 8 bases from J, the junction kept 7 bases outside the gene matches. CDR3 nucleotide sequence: TGTGCCAGCAGTTACCAGACTAGCGGGAGTTCGGATGAGCAGTTCTTC. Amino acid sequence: CASSYQTSGSSDEQFF.

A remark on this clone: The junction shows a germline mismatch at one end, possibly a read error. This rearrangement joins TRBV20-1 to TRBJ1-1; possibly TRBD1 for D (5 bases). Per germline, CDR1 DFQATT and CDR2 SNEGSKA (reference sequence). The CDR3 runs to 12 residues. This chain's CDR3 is CRARDVGTAAFF. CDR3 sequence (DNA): TGCAGGGCTAGAGATGTGGGGACTGCAGCTTTCTTT.

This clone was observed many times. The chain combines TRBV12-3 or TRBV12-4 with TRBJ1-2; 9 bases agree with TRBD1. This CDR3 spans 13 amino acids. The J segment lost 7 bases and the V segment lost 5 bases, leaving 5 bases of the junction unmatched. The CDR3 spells CASSGDRVGGYTF. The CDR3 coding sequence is TGTGCCAGCAGTGGGGACAGGGTGGGTGGCTACACCTTC.

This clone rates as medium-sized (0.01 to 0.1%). This CDR3 reads CASTSTSGSLDEQYF. The CDR3 bases are TGTGCCAGCACCTCGACTAGCGGGAGTCTAGACGAGCAGTACTTC. This sequence joins TRBV12-3 or TRBV12-4 and TRBJ2-7, with TRBD2 matching 12 bases. The V segment lost 7 bases and the J segment 5 bases; nucleotides outside the gene matches: 9. The CDR3 runs to 15 residues.

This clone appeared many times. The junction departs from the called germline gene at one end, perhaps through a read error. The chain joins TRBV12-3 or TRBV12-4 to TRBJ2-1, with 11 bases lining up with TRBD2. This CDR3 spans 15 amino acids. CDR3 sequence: CASSVAGGGYNEQFF. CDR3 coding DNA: TGTGCCAGCAGTGTAGCGGGAGGGGGGTACAATGAGCAGTTCTTC.

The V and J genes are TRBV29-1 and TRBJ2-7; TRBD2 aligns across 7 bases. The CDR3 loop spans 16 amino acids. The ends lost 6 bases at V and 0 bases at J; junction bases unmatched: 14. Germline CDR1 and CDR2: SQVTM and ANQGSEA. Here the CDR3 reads CSVADVGGLNSYEQYF. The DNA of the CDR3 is TGCAGCGTCGCTGACGTGGGAGGGTTGAACTCCTACGAGCAGTACTTC.

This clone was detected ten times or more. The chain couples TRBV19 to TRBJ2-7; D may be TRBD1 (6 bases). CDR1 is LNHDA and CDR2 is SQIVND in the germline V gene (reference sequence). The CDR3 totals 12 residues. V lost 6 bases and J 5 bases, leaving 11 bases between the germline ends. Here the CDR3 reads CASSQGSDEQYF. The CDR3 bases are TGTGCCAGTAGCCAGGGGAGCGACGAGCAGTACTTC.

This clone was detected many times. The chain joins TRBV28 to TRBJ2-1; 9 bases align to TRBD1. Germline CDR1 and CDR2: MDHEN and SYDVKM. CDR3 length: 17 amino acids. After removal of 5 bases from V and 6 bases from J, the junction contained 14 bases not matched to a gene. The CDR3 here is CASSAAGTGRWGNEQFF. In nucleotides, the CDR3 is TGTGCCAGCAGTGCAGCCGGGACAGGGAGGTGGGGCAATGAGCAGTTCTTC.

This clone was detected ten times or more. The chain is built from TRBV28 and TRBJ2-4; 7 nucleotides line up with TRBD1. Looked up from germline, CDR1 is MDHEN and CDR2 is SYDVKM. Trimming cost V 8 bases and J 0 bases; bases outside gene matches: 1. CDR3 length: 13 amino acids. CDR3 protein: CASRDRAKNIQYF. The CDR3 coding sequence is TGTGCCAGCCGGGACAGAGCCAAAAACATTCAGTACTTC.

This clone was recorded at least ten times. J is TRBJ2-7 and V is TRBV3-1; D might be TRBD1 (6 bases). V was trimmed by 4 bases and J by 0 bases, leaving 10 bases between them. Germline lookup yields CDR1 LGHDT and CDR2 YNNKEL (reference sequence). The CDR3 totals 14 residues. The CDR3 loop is CASSLGANSYEQYF. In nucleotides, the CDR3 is TGTGCCAGCAGCCTGGGGGCGAACTCCTACGAGCAGTACTTC.